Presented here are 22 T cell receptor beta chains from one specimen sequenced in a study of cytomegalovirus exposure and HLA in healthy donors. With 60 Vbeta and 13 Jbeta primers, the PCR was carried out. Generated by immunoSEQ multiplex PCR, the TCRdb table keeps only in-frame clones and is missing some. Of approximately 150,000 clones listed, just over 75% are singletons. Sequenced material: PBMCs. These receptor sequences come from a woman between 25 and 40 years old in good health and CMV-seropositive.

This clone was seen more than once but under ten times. The CDR3 DNA follows: TGTGCCAGCAGCTGGGGACAGGGGTCCGACGGGGAGCTGTTTTTT. It encodes CASSWGQGSDGELFF. V and J are TRBV5-4 and TRBJ2-2; TRBD1 agrees at 10 bases. Losses at the gene ends were 3 bases for V and 7 bases for J; bases not matched to a gene: 6. Germline loops: CDR1 SGHNT, CDR2 YYREEE (reference sequence). This CDR3 region has 15 residues.

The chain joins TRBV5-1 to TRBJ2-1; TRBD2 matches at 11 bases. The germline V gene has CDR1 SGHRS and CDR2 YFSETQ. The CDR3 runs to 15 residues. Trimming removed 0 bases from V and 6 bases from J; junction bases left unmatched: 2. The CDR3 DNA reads TGCGCCAGCAGCTTGGGCGGGACTAGCGGCAATGAGCAGTTCTTC. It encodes CASSLGGTSGNEQFF.

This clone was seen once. CDR3 region: CASTSTGYSNQPQHF. CDR3 DNA: TGTGCCAGCACCTCGACAGGTTATAGCAATCAGCCCCAGCATTTT. The chain employs TRBV19 and TRBJ1-5; D may be TRBD1 (6 bases). Germline CDR1 LNHDA, CDR2 SQIVND (reference sequence). This CDR3 comprises 15 residues. V shed 9 bases and J shed 0 bases, with 15 bases lying between them. Variable domain in full (rest from reference TRBV19 and TRBJ1-5): DGGITQSPKYLFRKEGQNVTLSCEQNLNHDAMYWYRQDPGQGLRLIYYSQIVNDFQKGDIAEGYSVSREKKESFPLTVTSAQKNPTAFYLCASTSTGYSNQPQHFGDGTRLSIL.

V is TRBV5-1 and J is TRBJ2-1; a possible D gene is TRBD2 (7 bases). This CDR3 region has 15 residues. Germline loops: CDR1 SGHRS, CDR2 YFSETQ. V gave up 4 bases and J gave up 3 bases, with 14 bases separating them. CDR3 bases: TGCGCCAGCAGCCCCGGGGGAGGGGGCTACAATGAGCAGTTCTTC. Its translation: CASSPGGGGYNEQFF.

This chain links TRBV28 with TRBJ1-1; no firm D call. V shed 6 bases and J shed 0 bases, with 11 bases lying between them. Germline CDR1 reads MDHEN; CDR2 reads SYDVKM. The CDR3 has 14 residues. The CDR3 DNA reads TGTGCCAGCAGATCGGTCGCCATGAACACTGAAGCTTTCTTT. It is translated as CASRSVAMNTEAFF. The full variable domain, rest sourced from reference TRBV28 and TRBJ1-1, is DVKVTQSSRYLVKRTGEKVFLECVQDMDHENMFWYRQDPGLGLRLIYFSYDVKMKEKGDIPEGYSVSREKKERFSLILESASTNQTSMYLCASRSVAMNTEAFFGQGTRLTVV.

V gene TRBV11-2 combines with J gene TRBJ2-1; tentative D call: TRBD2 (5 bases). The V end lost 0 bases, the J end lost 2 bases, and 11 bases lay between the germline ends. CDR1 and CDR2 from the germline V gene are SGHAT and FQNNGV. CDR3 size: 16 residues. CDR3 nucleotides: TGTGCCAGCAGCTTAGAGAGGGCCCCTGCCTACAATGAGCAGTTCTTC. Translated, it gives CASSLERAPAYNEQFF.

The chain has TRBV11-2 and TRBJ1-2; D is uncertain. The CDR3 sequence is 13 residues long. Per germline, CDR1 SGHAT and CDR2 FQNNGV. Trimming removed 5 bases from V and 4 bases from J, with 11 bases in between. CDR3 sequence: CASSPSISYGYTF. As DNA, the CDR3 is TGTGCCAGCAGCCCTAGTATTAGCTATGGCTACACCTTC.

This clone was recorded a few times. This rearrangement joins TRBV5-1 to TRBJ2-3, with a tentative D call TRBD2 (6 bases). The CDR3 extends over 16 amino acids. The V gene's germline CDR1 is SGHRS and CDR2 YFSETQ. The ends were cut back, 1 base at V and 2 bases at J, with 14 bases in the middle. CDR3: CASSLNLASNTDTQYF. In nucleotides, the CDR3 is TGCGCCAGCAGCTTGAACCTAGCGTCGAACACAGATACGCAGTATTTT.

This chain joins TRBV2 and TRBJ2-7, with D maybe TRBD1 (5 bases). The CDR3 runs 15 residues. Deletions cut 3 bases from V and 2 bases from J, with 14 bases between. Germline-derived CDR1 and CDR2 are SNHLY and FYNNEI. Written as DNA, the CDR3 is TGTGCCAGCAGTGATCACTCAGGGCGCACCTACGAGCAGTACTTC. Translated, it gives CASSDHSGRTYEQYF.

The DNA of the CDR3 is TGTGCCAGCAGTTCAGGGGGTCGGGACACTGAAGCTTTCTTT. As protein: CASSSGGRDTEAFF. This sequence joins TRBV2 and TRBJ1-1; 7 positions agree with TRBD1. Per germline, CDR1 SNHLY and CDR2 FYNNEI. With V trimmed by 5 bases and J by 3 bases, 6 bases remained unmatched. The CDR3 consists of 14 residues.

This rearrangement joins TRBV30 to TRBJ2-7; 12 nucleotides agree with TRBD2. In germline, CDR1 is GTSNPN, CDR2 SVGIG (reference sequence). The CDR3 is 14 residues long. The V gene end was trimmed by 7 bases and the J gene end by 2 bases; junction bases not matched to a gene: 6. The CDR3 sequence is CALTTSGGTYEQYF. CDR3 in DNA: TGTGCCTTGACGACTAGCGGGGGAACCTACGAGCAGTACTTC.

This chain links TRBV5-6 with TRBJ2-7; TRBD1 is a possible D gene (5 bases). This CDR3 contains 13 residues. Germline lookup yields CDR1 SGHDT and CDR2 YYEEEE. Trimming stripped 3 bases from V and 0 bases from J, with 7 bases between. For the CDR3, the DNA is TGTGCCAGCAGCTCGGACAACTCCTACGAGCAGTACTTC. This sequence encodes CASSSDNSYEQYF.

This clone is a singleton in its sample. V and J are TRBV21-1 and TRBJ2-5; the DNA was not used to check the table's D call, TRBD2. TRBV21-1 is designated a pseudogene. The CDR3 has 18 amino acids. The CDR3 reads CASSKGWEGHTYQETQYF. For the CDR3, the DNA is TGTGCCAGCAGCAAAGGCTGGGAGGGACACACGTACCAAGAGACCCAGTACTTC.

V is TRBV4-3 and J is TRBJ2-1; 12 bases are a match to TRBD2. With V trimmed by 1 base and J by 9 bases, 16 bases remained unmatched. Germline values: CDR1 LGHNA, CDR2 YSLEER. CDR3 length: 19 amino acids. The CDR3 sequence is CASSQGLSRASGRASEQFF. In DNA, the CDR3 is TGCGCCAGCAGCCAAGGCCTCTCGCGGGCTAGCGGGAGGGCAAGTGAGCAGTTCTTC.

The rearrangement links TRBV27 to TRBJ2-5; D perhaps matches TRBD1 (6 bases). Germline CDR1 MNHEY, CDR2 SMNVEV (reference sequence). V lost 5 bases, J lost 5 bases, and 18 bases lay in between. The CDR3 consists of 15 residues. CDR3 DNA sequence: TGTGCCAGCAGTGGTCTCAGGGGCGGTGTGGAGACCCAGTACTTC. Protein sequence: CASSGLRGGVETQYF.

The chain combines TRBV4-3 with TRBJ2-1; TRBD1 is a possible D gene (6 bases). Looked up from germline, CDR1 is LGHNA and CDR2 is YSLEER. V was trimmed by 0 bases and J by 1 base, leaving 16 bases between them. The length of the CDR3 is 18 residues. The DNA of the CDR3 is TGCGCCAGCAGCCAAGATAGGCACCCCGGACAGTCCTACAATGAGCAGTTCTTC. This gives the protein CASSQDRHPGQSYNEQFF.

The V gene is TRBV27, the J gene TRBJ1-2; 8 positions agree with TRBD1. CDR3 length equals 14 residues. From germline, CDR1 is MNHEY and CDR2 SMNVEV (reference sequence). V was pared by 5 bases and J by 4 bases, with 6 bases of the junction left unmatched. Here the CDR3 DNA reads TGTGCCAGCAGTCCCCGGGACAGGTCCTATGGCTACACCTTC. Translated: CASSPRDRSYGYTF.

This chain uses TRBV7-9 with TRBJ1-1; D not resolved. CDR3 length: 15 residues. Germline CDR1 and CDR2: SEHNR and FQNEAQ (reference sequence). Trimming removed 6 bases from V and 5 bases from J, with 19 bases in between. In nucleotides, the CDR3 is TGTGCCAGCAGTCCCCGGCAGGCCTTGAGAACTGAAGCTTTCTTT. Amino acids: CASSPRQALRTEAFF.

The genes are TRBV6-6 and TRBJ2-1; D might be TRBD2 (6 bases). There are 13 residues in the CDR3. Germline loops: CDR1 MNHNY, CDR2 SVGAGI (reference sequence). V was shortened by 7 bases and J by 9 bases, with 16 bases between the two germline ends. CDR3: CASTSSGGGEQFF. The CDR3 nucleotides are TGTGCCAGCACCTCAAGTGGGGGAGGTGAGCAGTTCTTC.

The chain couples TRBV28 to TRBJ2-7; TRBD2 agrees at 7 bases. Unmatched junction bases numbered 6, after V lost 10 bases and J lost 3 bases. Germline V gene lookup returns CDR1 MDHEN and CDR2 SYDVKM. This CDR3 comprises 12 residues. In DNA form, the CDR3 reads TGTGCCACGGGGGACTATATCTACGAGCAGTACTTC. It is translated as CATGDYIYEQYF. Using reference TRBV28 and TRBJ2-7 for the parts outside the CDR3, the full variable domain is DVKVTQSSRYLVKRTGEKVFLECVQDMDHENMFWYRQDPGLGLRLIYFSYDVKMKEKGDIPEGYSVSREKKERFSLILESASTNQTSMYLCATGDYIYEQYFGPGTRLTVT.

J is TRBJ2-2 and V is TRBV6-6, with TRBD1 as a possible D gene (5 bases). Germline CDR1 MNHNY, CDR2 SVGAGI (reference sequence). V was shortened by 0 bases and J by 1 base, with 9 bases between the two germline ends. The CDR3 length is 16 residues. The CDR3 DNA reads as TGTGCCAGCAGTTACTCTCCAGGGCGGAACACCGGGGAGCTGTTTTTT. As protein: CASSYSPGRNTGELFF.

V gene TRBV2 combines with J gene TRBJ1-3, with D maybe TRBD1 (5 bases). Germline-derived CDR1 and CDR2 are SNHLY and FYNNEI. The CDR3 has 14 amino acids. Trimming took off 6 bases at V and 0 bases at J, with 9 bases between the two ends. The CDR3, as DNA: TGTGCCAGCAGACATGACAGCTCTGGAAACACCATATATTTT. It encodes CASRHDSSGNTIYF.